This T cell receptor beta chain was recovered during a study of glioma-infiltrating T cells after dendritic cell vaccination. There are 13 residues in the CDR3. CDR1 is SNHLY and CDR2 is FYNNEI in the germline V gene. Trimming shortened V by 3 bases and J by 5 bases, and 10 bases separated the two germline ends. The table came from immunoSEQ multiplex PCR; TCRdb's copy has only in-frame clones and leaves some out. The repertoire holds approximately 82,000 clones, 85% to 90% seen once, with roughly 3.1% in the top ten. This TCR was recovered from a human donor with glioblastoma. The sequences come from blood, collected before dendritic cell vaccination. The chain recombines TRBV2 with TRBJ1-1; D remains unclear. The CDR3 DNA reads as TGTGCCAGCAGTGAGCGCAGAGGTACTGAAGCTTTCTTT. It yields the protein CASSERRGTEAFF. Supplemented by reference TRBV2 and TRBJ1-1, the full variable domain reads EPEVTQTPSHQVTQMGQEVILRCVPISNHLYFYWYRQILGQKVEFLVSFYNNEISEKSEIFDDQFSVERPDGSNFTLKIRSTKLEDSAMYFCASSERRGTEAFFGQGTRLTVV.